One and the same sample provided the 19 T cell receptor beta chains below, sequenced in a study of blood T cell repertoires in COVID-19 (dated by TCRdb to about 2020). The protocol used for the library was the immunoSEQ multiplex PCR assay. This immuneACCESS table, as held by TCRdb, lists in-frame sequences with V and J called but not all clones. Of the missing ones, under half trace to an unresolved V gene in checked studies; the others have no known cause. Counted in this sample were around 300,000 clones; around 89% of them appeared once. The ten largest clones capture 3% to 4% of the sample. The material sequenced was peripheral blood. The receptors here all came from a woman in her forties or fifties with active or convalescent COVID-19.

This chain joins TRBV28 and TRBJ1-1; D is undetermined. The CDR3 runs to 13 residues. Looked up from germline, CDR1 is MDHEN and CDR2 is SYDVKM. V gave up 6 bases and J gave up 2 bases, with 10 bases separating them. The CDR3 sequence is CASSRGQNTEAFF. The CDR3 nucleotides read TGTGCCAGCAGCCGAGGTCAAAACACTGAAGCTTTCTTT.

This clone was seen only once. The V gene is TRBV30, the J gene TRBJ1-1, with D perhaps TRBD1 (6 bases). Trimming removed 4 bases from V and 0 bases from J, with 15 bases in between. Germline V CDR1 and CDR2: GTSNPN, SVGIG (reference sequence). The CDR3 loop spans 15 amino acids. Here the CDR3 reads CAWKTWDTMNTEAFF. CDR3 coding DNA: TGTGCCTGGAAAACCTGGGACACAATGAACACTGAAGCTTTCTTT.

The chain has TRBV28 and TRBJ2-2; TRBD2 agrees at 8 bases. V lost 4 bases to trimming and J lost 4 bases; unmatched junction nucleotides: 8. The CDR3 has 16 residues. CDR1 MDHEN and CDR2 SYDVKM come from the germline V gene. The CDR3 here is CASSSWREEVTGELFF. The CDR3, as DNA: TGTGCCAGCAGTTCCTGGCGGGAGGAGGTCACCGGGGAGCTGTTTTTT.

Written as DNA, the CDR3 is TGCGCCAGCAGCTTATCCCCGAGTTTCGGAAACACCATATATTTT. Translated, it gives CASSLSPSFGNTIYF. The chain is built from TRBV5-1 and TRBJ1-3; D is unclear. The length of the CDR3 is 15 residues. The V end lost 2 bases, the J end lost 4 bases, and 13 bases lay between the germline ends. CDR1 and CDR2 from the germline V gene are SGHRS and YFSETQ. The variable domain in full, with the rest retrieved from reference TRBV5-1 and TRBJ1-3, is KAGVTQTPRYLIKTRGQQVTLSCSPISGHRSVSWYQQTPGQGLQFLFEYFSETQRNKGNFPGRFSGRQFSNSRSEMNVSTLELGDSALYLCASSLSPSFGNTIYFGEGSWLTVV.

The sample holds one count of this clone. The CDR3 nucleotides read TGTGCCAGCAGCTTCCAGGCGAACATTCAGTACTTC. Translating gives CASSFQANIQYF. This chain uses TRBV5-6 with TRBJ2-4; no reliable D call. Germline V gene data show CDR1 as SGHDT and CDR2 as YYEEEE. The CDR3 contains 12 residues. V lost 2 bases, J lost 7 bases, and 7 bases lay in between.

The CDR3 reads CAISEWTGANTGELFF. CDR3 bases: TGTGCCATCAGTGAGTGGACAGGCGCGAACACCGGGGAGCTGTTTTTT. The chain is built from TRBV10-3 and TRBJ2-2; TRBD1 matches 7 bases. Germline-derived CDR1 and CDR2 are ENHRY and SYGVKD. J lost 0 bases, V lost 1 base, and 2 bases had no gene match. The length of the CDR3 is 16 residues.

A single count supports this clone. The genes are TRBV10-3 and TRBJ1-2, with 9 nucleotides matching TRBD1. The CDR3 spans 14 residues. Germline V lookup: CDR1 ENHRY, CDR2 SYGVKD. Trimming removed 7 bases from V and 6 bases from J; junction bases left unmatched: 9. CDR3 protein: CAITLGQGNNGYTF. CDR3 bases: TGTGCCATCACCCTCGGACAGGGGAATAATGGCTACACCTTC.

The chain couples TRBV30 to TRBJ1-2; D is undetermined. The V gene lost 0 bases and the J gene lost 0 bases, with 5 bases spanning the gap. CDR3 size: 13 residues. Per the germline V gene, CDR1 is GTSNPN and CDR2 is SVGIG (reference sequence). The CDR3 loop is CAWSVPANYGYTF. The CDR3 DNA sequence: TGTGCCTGGAGTGTCCCGGCTAACTATGGCTACACCTTC.

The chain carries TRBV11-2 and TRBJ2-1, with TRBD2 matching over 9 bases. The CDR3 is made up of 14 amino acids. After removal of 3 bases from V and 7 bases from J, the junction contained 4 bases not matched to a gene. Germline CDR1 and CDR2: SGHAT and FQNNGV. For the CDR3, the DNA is TGTGCCAGCAGCTTCCGCGGGGGGGAAAATGAGCAGTTCTTC. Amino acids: CASSFRGGENEQFF.

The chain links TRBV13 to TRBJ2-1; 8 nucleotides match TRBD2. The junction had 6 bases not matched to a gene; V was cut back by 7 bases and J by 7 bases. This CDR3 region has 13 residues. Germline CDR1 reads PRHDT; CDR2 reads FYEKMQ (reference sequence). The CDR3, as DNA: TGTGCCAGCATGGCAGCGGGGGAGAATGAGCAGTTCTTC. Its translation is CASMAAGENEQFF.

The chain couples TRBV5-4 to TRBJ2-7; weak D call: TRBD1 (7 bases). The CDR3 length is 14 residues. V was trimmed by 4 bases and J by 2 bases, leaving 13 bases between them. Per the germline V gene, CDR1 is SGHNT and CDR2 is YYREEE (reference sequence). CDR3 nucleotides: TGTGCCAGCAGCGGGGGGACAGCCACCTACGAGCAGTACTTC. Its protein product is CASSGGTATYEQYF.

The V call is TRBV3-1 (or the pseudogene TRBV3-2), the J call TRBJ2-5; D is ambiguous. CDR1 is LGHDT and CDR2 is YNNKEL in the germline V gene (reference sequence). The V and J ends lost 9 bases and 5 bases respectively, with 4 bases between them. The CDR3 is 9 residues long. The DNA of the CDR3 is TGTGCCAGAGAGGAGACCCAGTACTTC. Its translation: CAREETQYF.

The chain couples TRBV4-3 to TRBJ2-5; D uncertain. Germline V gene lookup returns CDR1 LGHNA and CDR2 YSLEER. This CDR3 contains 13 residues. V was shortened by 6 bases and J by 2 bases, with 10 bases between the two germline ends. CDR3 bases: TGCGCCAGCAGTATTGACAAACAAGAGACCCAGTACTTC. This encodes CASSIDKQETQYF.

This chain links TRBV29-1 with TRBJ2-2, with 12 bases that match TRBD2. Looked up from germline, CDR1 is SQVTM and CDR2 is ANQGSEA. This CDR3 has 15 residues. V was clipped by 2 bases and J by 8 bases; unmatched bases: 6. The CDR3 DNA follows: TGCAGCGTTGAACCCCGGACTAGCGGGGTTGGGGAGCTGTTTTTT. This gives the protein CSVEPRTSGVGELFF.

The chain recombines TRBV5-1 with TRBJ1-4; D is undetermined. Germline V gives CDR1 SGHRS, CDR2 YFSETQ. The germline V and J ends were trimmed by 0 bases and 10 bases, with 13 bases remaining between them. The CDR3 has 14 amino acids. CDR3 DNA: TGCGCCAGCAGCTTGGGCCGAGATTACGGAAAACTGTTTTTT. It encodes CASSLGRDYGKLFF.

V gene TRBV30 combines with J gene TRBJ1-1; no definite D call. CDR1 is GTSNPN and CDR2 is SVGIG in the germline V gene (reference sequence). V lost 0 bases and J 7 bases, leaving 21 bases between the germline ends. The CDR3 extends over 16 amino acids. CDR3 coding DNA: TGTGCCTGGAGTGTACCGGGTATACCCACAACCAATGAAGCTTTCTTT. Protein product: CAWSVPGIPTTNEAFF.

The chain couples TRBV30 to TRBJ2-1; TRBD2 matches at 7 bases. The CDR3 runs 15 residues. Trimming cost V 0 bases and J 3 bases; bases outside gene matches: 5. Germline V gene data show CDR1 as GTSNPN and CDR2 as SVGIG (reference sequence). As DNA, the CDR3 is TGTGCCTGGAGTGTTGGTGCGGGGGACTACAATGAGCAGTTCTTC. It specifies CAWSVGAGDYNEQFF.

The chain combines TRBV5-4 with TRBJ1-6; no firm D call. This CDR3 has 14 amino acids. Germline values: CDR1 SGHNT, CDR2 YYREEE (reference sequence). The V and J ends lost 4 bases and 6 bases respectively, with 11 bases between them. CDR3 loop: CASSERRVNSPLHF. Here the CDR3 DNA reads TGTGCCAGCAGCGAGAGGAGAGTTAATTCACCCCTCCACTTT.

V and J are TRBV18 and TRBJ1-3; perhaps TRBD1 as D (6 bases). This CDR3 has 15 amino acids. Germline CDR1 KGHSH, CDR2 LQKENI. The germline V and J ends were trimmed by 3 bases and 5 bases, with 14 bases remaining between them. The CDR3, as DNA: TGTGCCAGCTCACCGACCAACAGGGACCGAAACACCATATATTTT. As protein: CASSPTNRDRNTIYF.